This T cell receptor beta chain was documented in a study of T cells in Graves' hyperthyroidism and ophthalmopathy. This clonotype was seen a few times. The target antigen is unknown. General observations from the study: Before onset, by a median of about six months, the model predicted ophthalmopathy. Most expanded thyroid clonotypes above 0.001 recurred in blood.

Regions amplified from RNA transcripts were the TCR beta CDR3 regions. The HTBI primer set served for first-round RT-PCR of the TCR CDR3. TCRdb itself ran the multiplex PCR reads through MiXCR, one entry per CDR3 protein. The sample has under 350,000 distinct CDR3 sequences, about 18% seen once. This CDR3 is 10 amino acids long. Germline V gene lookup returns CDR1 MNHNS and CDR2 SASEGT. Trimming removed 11 bases at V and 6 bases at J, with 11 bases between. Diagnoses were made from clinical symptoms, serum measures (thyroxine and TRAb), thyroid ultrasound and orbital computed tomography. Using around 10 ml of fresh peripheral blood, PBMCs were prepared.

The sequenced sample consisted of blood. The chain combines TRBV6-1 with TRBJ2-7; D not certain. This TCR came from a woman aged 60 to 75 with Graves' ophthalmopathy. CDR3 sequence reads: CAGGESEQYF. DNA of the CDR3: TGTGCCGGCGGCGAATCCGAGCAGTACTTC.